Below, 9 T cell receptor beta chains from the same sample are listed, as sequenced in a study of CD8 T cells in Susac syndrome. Random hexamers were used to reverse transcribe an amount of roughly 0.45 to 1 ug RNA. TCRdb re-called the immunoSEQ multiplex PCR reads through MiXCR, storing one row per CDR3 protein. The data contain 150,000 or so distinct CDR3 sequences, nearly 97% of them singletons. Sequenced material: CD8+ T cells from PBMCs. The receptors were gathered from a human donor with multiple sclerosis.

V gene TRBV3-1 combines with J gene TRBJ2-5; D remains unclear. The germline gives CDR1 LGHDT, CDR2 YNNKEL (reference sequence). The CDR3 runs 13 residues. Deletions cut 0 bases from V and 3 bases from J, with 5 bases between. CDR3 nucleotides: TGTGCCAGCAGCCAAGAAGAGGAAGAGACCCAGTACTTC. This codes for CASSQEEEETQYF.

This rearrangement joins TRBV20-1 to TRBJ2-7; 7 bases are shared with TRBD1. The germline V gene encodes CDR1 DFQATT and CDR2 SNEGSKA (reference sequence). The length of the CDR3 is 13 residues. V lost 5 bases to trimming and J lost 2 bases; unmatched junction nucleotides: 6. The DNA of the CDR3 is TGCAGTGCTCGATCCGGGACAGCCTACGAGCAGTACTTC. Translating gives CSARSGTAYEQYF.

The CDR3 DNA reads TGCAGCGTCAAGGACAGGCTTAATCGGAACACTGAAGCTTTCTTT. This translates into CSVKDRLNRNTEAFF. This chain joins TRBV29-1 and TRBJ1-1; TRBD1 matches 7 bases. V dropped 6 bases and J dropped 1; count of bases not matched to a gene: 11. The CDR3 length is 15 residues. CDR1 is SQVTM and CDR2 is ANQGSEA in the germline V gene.

The chain has TRBV12-3 or TRBV12-4 and TRBJ2-5; D may be TRBD1 (6 bases). V shed 6 bases and J shed 1 base, with 12 bases lying between them. The CDR3 totals 14 residues. The DNA of the CDR3 is TGTGCCAGCAGCCCCCCAGGGGCCCAAGAGACCCAGTACTTC. It is translated as CASSPPGAQETQYF.

The J gene is TRBJ1-2, the V gene TRBV27; a weak D match, TRBD1 (6 bases). The CDR3 extends over 14 amino acids. Trimming left V 6 bases short and J 6 bases short, with 17 bases between. Germline values: CDR1 MNHEY, CDR2 SMNVEV (reference sequence). In nucleotides, the CDR3 is TGTGCCAGCAGGCCAGGTACAGGGAGCGATGGCTACACCTTC. It codes for CASRPGTGSDGYTF.

The chain employs TRBV7-8 and TRBJ1-5; D gene unclear. The CDR3 covers 13 residues. Looked up from germline, CDR1 is SGHVS and CDR2 is FQNEAQ. Trimming cost V 8 bases and J 3 bases, with 11 bases left between them. CDR3 sequence reads: CASQDEVNQPQHF. CDR3 DNA: TGTGCCAGCCAGGATGAGGTCAATCAGCCCCAGCATTTT. The full variable domain, its missing parts supplied by reference TRBV7-8 and TRBJ1-5, is GAGVSQSPRYKVAKRGQDVALRCDPISGHVSLFWYQQALGQGPEFLTYFQNEAQLDKSGLPSDRFFAERPEGSVSTLKIQRTQQEDSAVYLCASQDEVNQPQHFGDGTRLSIL.

This sequence joins TRBV7-9 and TRBJ2-3, with D perhaps matching TRBD2 (5 bases). The CDR3 covers 15 residues. Looked up from germline, CDR1 is SEHNR and CDR2 is FQNEAQ (reference sequence). Trimming stripped 4 bases from V and 2 bases from J, with 13 bases between. The CDR3 sequence: CASSSPGNPTDTQYF. The CDR3 region has the DNA TGTGCCAGCAGCTCCCCGGGGAACCCCACAGATACGCAGTATTTT.

The V call is TRBV7-9, the J call TRBJ2-6; D uncertain. The CDR3 totals 18 residues. Germline assignment: CDR1 SEHNR and CDR2 FQNEAQ (reference sequence). Trimming left V 3 bases short and J 2 bases short, with 17 bases between. CDR3 sequence reads: CASSLASSEKTGANVLTF. CDR3 DNA: TGTGCCAGCAGCTTGGCCTCCTCAGAGAAAACTGGGGCCAACGTCCTGACTTTC.

The count of this clonotype is one. The chain couples TRBV27 to TRBJ1-4; 7 nucleotides match TRBD1. The junction had 5 bases not matched to a gene; V was cut back by 0 bases and J by 13 bases. CDR1 is MNHEY, CDR2 SMNVEV, per germline (reference sequence). This CDR3 has 13 amino acids. The CDR3 bases are TGTGCCAGCAGTTTATCAGGGGGCTCTGGACTGTTTTTT. This codes for CASSLSGGSGLFF.